In this sample, the clone carrying this TCR beta chain turned up many times. No antigen is known for it. V gave up 2 bases and J gave up 6 bases, with 5 bases separating them. The germline V gene encodes CDR1 LGHDT and CDR2 YNNKEL (reference sequence). This CDR3 region has 12 residues. This record belongs to a study of T cells in Graves' hyperthyroidism and ophthalmopathy. Study details: Peripheral blood was secured at the point of initial diagnosis, before any treatment.

Findings and limits, study-wide: Model-based prediction identified ophthalmopathy a median roughly six months prior to its onset.

The investigators amplified TCR beta CDR3 regions from RNA transcripts. The HTBI primer set was used in a first-round RT-PCR of the TCR CDR3. TCRdb fed the multiplex PCR reads into MiXCR, producing one record per CDR3 protein. The sample carries about 480,000 distinct CDR3 sequences, approximately 15% recorded once. An absence of ophthalmopathy progression within 18 months meant stable Graves' hyperthyroidism. The study excluded patients with uncontrolled infection, other autoimmune disease, pregnancy or lactation. The chain joins TRBV3-1 to TRBJ1-5; D not resolved. Source material: blood. The TCR originated in a woman between 18 and 30 years old with Graves' hyperthyroidism. CDR3 amino acids: CASSQWAQPQHF. CDR3 nucleotide sequence: TGTGCCAGCAGCCAATGGGCTCAGCCCCAGCATTTT.